These 2 T cell receptor beta chains were all obtained from the same sample, sequenced in a study of shared clonotypes between healthy human individuals. Sequencing used immunoSEQ multiplex PCR; TCRdb keeps in-frame clones, though not all of them. The data show some 2.4 million clones, roughly 93% seen once. The sample comprised naive CD4+ T cells from PBMCs. Subset reported: CD45RA+ positively selected. These receptors were taken from a man between 18 and 35 years old in good health. Some clones in this sample may be carry-over from other donors' samples.

The V and J genes are TRBV28 and TRBJ2-3; D perhaps matches TRBD2 (7 bases). Per germline, CDR1 MDHEN and CDR2 SYDVKM. Trimming shortened V by 7 bases and J by 5 bases, and 13 bases separated the two germline ends. This CDR3 has 13 amino acids. The CDR3 DNA reads TGTGCCAGCACCGGGGGGCGGGTAGATACGCAGTATTTT. Encoded protein: CASTGGRVDTQYF.

About this clone itself: Other DNA sequences from this sample encode an identical CDR3 as well. This chain connects TRBV7-3 to TRBJ2-3; no firm D call. V shed 3 bases and J shed 5 bases, with 6 bases lying between them. Germline V CDR1 and CDR2: SGHTA, FQGTGA. This CDR3 is built from 12 residues. The CDR3 sequence: CASSLTRDTQYF. CDR3 in DNA: TGTGCCAGCAGCTTGACACGAGATACGCAGTATTTT.